This T cell receptor beta chain was documented in a study of shared clonotypes between healthy human individuals. Study summary: Each donor's CD4 naive and CD4 memory cells filled three plates apiece, CD8 naive two, and CD8 memory one. Findings and limits, study-wide: A handful of donors showed sharing of approximately 5% of naive CD4 clonotypes. Some clonotypes were shared by all four sorted-subset donors, while others were not shared. The non-shared ones had lower generation probabilities than the shared ones.

With respect to this clone: Its antigen is as yet unknown.

Clones were sequenced by immunoSEQ multiplex PCR, and TCRdb holds only the in-frame ones, with some missing. The sample contains under 1,900,000 clones, approximately 98.5% of which appear only once. Trimming shortened V by 0 bases and J by 2 bases, and 7 bases separated the two germline ends. The CDR3 has 15 residues. The germline CDR1 and CDR2 sequences are MNHNS and SASEGT. Sequencing input: naive CD4+ T cells sorted from blood. As to subset: CD45RA+ positively selected. This receptor was obtained from a man aged 25-45 years in good health. The chain employs TRBV6-1 and TRBJ2-2; the D gene is possibly TRBD2 (5 bases). In DNA form, the CDR3 reads TGTGCCAGCAGTGAAGCCGGACTTAACACCGGGGAGCTGTTTTTT. Amino acids: CASSEAGLNTGELFF.